The rows below give T cell receptor beta chains drawn from one sample of a study of spatial heterogeneity in lung cancer. TCRdb ran MiXCR on the 5' RACE reads and lists one entry per CDR3 protein. This sample has approximately 5,200 distinct CDR3 sequences, with about 2.9% found just once. The sample here was normal lung tissue next to the tumor, taken at surgery. The receptors stem from a male donor with early-stage non-small cell lung cancer. The conserved cysteine and the conserved F or W are not part of the CDR3 here.

cdr3_length: 10
j_call: TRBJ1-2
v_call: TRBV29-1
cdr3_aa: SGYWGNYGYT

cdr3_length: 14
j_call: TRBJ2-2
v_call: TRBV5-4
cdr3_aa: ASSLGGLDGPGELF

cdr3_length: 11
j_call: TRBJ2-5
v_call: TRBV7-2
cdr3_aa: ASSLGAGQTQY

cdr3_length: 12
j_call: TRBJ1-2
v_call: TRBV2
cdr3_aa: ASRGQPYEYGYT

cdr3_length: 13
j_call: TRBJ2-5
v_call: TRBV7-3
cdr3_aa: ASSLMGGEGETQY

cdr3_length: 13
j_call: TRBJ2-4
v_call: TRBV4-3
cdr3_aa: ASSPTGDAKNIQY

cdr3_length: 12
j_call: TRBJ2-5
v_call: TRBV20-1
cdr3_aa: SARASGGAETQY

cdr3_length: 11
j_call: TRBJ2-1
v_call: TRBV6-1
cdr3_aa: ASRAGGWNEQF

cdr3_length: 13
j_call: TRBJ2-3
v_call: TRBV2
cdr3_aa: ASTERPLGADTQY

cdr3_length: 12
j_call: TRBJ2-1
v_call: TRBV7-2
cdr3_aa: ASSAYRGNNEQF

cdr3_length: 11
j_call: TRBJ1-1
v_call: TRBV2
cdr3_aa: ASITQGLSEAF

cdr3_length: 10
j_call: TRBJ1-5
v_call: TRBV6-2/TRBV6-3
cdr3_aa: ASSFPGQPQH

cdr3_length: 12
j_call: TRBJ2-1
v_call: TRBV20-1
cdr3_aa: SARHEGSHNEQF

cdr3_length: 11
j_call: TRBJ1-1
v_call: TRBV2
cdr3_aa: ASRTFMNTEAF

cdr3_length: 12
j_call: TRBJ2-2
v_call: TRBV6-2/TRBV6-3
cdr3_aa: ASSPGLGTGELF

cdr3_length: 12
j_call: TRBJ1-6
v_call: TRBV3-1
cdr3_aa: AVQSGTANSPLH

cdr3_length: 16
j_call: TRBJ2-3
v_call: TRBV9
cdr3_aa: ASSVATSSGGASDTQY